The 19 T cell receptor beta chains presented below share a single source sample, sequenced in a study of Graves' ophthalmopathy and Graves' hyperthyroidism. The study amplified TCR beta CDR3 regions using RNA transcripts. First-round RT-PCR employed HTBI primers, with a second-round multiplex PCR after it. TCRdb re-analysed the multiplex PCR reads in MiXCR, keeping a single row per CDR3 protein. The sample includes fewer than 350,000 distinct CDR3 sequences, 15% to 20% of them seen just once. The sample consisted of peripheral blood. The receptors derive from an adult man with Graves' ophthalmopathy.

This chain uses TRBV10-1 with TRBJ1-1; D unresolved. V was pared by 0 bases and J by 5 bases, with 13 bases between. CDR3 length: 15 residues. Germline V lookup: CDR1 WNHNN, CDR2 SYGVQD (reference sequence). The CDR3 region is CASSESTSGLTEAFF. The CDR3 DNA is TGCGCCAGCAGTGAGTCGACCTCGGGTTTGACTGAAGCTTTCTTT.

This clonotype has ten or more counts. The V gene is TRBV2, the J gene TRBJ1-6; no definite D call. The CDR3 runs to 12 residues. Trimming took 6 bases from V and 9 from J, leaving 9 bases between them. CDR1 and CDR2 (germline): SNHLY, FYNNEI. The CDR3 DNA is TGTGCCAGCAGCCAGACGGGTTCACCCCTCCACTTT. This sequence encodes CASSQTGSPLHF.

This chain connects TRBV6-2 or TRBV6-3 to TRBJ2-7; 13 bases are a match to TRBD2. The CDR3 is 19 amino acids. Trimming took 2 bases from V and 7 from J; bases not matched to a gene: 17. Germline CDR1 is MNHEY and CDR2 is SVGEGT. This CDR3 is CASSYPNPRLAGGPREQYF. The DNA of the CDR3 is TGTGCCAGCAGTTACCCAAACCCTCGACTAGCGGGAGGACCCCGGGAGCAGTACTTC.

This clonotype came up many times. The chain uses TRBV7-8 and TRBJ1-2; D gene uncertain. This CDR3 is built from 14 residues. Trimming stripped 7 bases from V and 3 bases from J, with 15 bases between. Per germline, CDR1 SGHVS and CDR2 FQNEAQ. CDR3 residues: CASNPLVNDYGYTF. DNA for the CDR3: TGTGCCAGCAACCCGTTAGTGAATGACTATGGCTACACCTTC.

This clonotype was recorded many times. The chain couples TRBV6-2 or TRBV6-3 to TRBJ1-2; D gene unclear. V lost 0 bases, J lost 0 bases, and 2 bases lay in between. CDR3 length equals 13 residues. Germline lookup yields CDR1 MNHEY and CDR2 SVGEGT. The CDR3: CASSYSANYGYTF. The CDR3 nucleotides read TGTGCCAGCAGTTACTCAGCTAACTATGGCTACACCTTC.

This clonotype was detected many times. V is TRBV19 and J is TRBJ2-7; D is ambiguous. The V gene lost 8 bases and the J gene lost 0 bases, with 14 bases spanning the gap. Germline CDR1 and CDR2: LNHDA and SQIVND (reference sequence). This CDR3 is built from 14 residues. CDR3 coding DNA: TGTGCCAGTCAAATGACTGCGAGCTCCTACGAGCAGTACTTC. Protein product: CASQMTASSYEQYF.

The table lists this clonotype with many counts. The chain has TRBV7-2 and TRBJ1-1; D remains unclear. This CDR3 comprises 13 residues. Trimming cost V 7 bases and J 5 bases, with 14 bases left between them. In germline, CDR1 is SGHTA, CDR2 FQGNSA. DNA of the CDR3: TGTGCCAGCATCCCCCGACCCGGGACTGAAGCTTTCTTT. Translation gives CASIPRPGTEAFF.

In its sample, this clonotype was seen many times. The rearrangement links TRBV3-1 to TRBJ2-5; 9 bases fit TRBD1. Trimming removed 3 bases from V and 1 base from J; junction bases left unmatched: 3. Germline lookup yields CDR1 LGHDT and CDR2 YNNKEL (reference sequence). The CDR3 runs 15 residues. The CDR3 region has the DNA TGTGCCAGCAGCCAGAAGGGACAGGGCCAAGAGACCCAGTACTTC. Translation gives CASSQKGQGQETQYF.

On this clonotype: A read error is possible here, since a much larger clone lies one base away. V gene TRBV20-1 combines with J gene TRBJ2-7, with D unresolved. The CDR3 is made up of 13 amino acids. Germline values: CDR1 DFQATT, CDR2 SNEGSKA (reference sequence). V lost 2 bases, J lost 5 bases, and 13 bases lay in between. In nucleotides, the CDR3 is TGCAGTGCTAGATTCTCCGTTTCCGACGAGCAGTACTTC. This gives the protein CSARFSVSDEQYF.

In its sample, this clonotype was seen many times. CDR3: CASSQHPGLAGTQYF. Written as DNA, the CDR3 is TGTGCCAGCAGCCAACACCCGGGACTAGCGGGGACCCAGTACTTC. V gene TRBV7-2 combines with J gene TRBJ2-7; TRBD2 matches 12 bases. The end of the DNA is better explained by TRBJ2-5, so the J call may be wrong. Per germline, CDR1 SGHTA and CDR2 FQGNSA. The CDR3 loop spans 15 amino acids.

This clonotype was counted many times. The chain couples TRBV7-2 to TRBJ1-5; perhaps TRBD1 as D (5 bases). Germline assignment: CDR1 SGHTA and CDR2 FQGNSA. CDR3 length: 15 amino acids. The V and J ends lost 6 bases and 4 bases respectively, with 16 bases between them. CDR3 coding DNA: TGTGCCAGCAGTCCCGGGGGGAGTTCAAATCAGCCCCAGCATTTT. Translated: CASSPGGSSNQPQHF. The full variable domain, its missing parts supplied by reference TRBV7-2 and TRBJ1-5, is GAGVSQSPSNKVTEKGKDVELRCDPISGHTALYWYRQSLGQGLEFLIYFQGNSAPDKSGLPSDRFSAERTGGSVSTLTIQRTQQEDSAVYLCASSPGGSSNQPQHFGDGTRLSIL.

This clonotype was seen repeatedly, ten times or more. The chain employs TRBV30 and TRBJ1-5; D might be TRBD1 (5 bases). This CDR3 region has 16 residues. Trimming stripped 5 bases from V and 0 bases from J, with 17 bases between. From germline, CDR1 is GTSNPN and CDR2 SVGIG (reference sequence). DNA for the CDR3: TGTGCCTGGGCCTCCGGGGGACGGTATAGCAATCAGCCCCAGCATTTT. Residues: CAWASGGRYSNQPQHF.

Many counts were recorded for this clonotype. The chain uses TRBV4-1 and TRBJ1-2; maybe TRBD1 (5 bases). The V gene's germline CDR1 is MGHRA and CDR2 YSYEKL. The ends were cut back, 1 base at V and 3 bases at J, with 12 bases in the middle. This CDR3 is 15 amino acids long. The CDR3 DNA sequence: TGCGCCAGCAGCCAAGTGGGCAGGGTGGACTATGGCTACACCTTC. Amino acid sequence: CASSQVGRVDYGYTF.

This clonotype came up many times. The rearrangement joins TRBV9 to TRBJ2-5, with D possibly TRBD2 on 5 matching bases. V lost 1 base to trimming and J lost 5 bases, with 9 bases between them. The length of the CDR3 is 13 residues. Germline V gives CDR1 SGDLS, CDR2 YYNGEE. The CDR3 reads CASSVQEAETQYF. Written as DNA, the CDR3 is TGTGCCAGCAGCGTACAGGAGGCGGAGACCCAGTACTTC.

This clonotype was counted ten times or more. The chain uses TRBV12-3 or TRBV12-4 and TRBJ2-7, with D perhaps assigned TRBD1 or TRBD2 (6 bases each). With 6 bases removed from V and 0 bases from J, the gap between germline ends came to 15 bases. This CDR3 region has 15 residues. CDR3 region: CASRTLRDNSYEQYF. For the CDR3, the DNA is TGTGCCAGCAGAACATTGCGGGACAACTCCTACGAGCAGTACTTC.

The V gene is TRBV28, the J gene TRBJ1-1; no firm D call. Germline CDR1 reads MDHEN; CDR2 reads SYDVKM. CDR3 length: 13 residues. Trimming took off 6 bases at V and 1 base at J, with 9 bases between the two ends. The CDR3 nucleotides are TGTGCCAGCAGCGACACATCGAACACTGAAGCTTTCTTT. It is translated as CASSDTSNTEAFF.

CDR3 amino acids: CASSLTGGLAYEQYF. The CDR3 DNA reads as TGTGCCAGCAGTCTTACAGGGGGCCTGGCCTACGAGCAGTACTTC. The V call is TRBV28, the J call TRBJ2-7; TRBD1 aligns across 9 bases. J lost 2 bases, V lost 5 bases, and 7 bases had no gene match. This CDR3 is 15 amino acids long. Germline V gene lookup returns CDR1 MDHEN and CDR2 SYDVKM.

Ten or more counts support this clonotype. The chain is built from TRBV7-9 and TRBJ2-5; 7 bases align to TRBD1. Unmatched junction bases numbered 5, after V lost 6 bases and J lost 1 base. The CDR3 is made up of 14 amino acids. Germline V lookup: CDR1 SEHNR, CDR2 FQNEAQ (reference sequence). CDR3 in amino acids: CASSPDRAQETQYF. The CDR3 DNA reads as TGTGCCAGCAGTCCAGACAGGGCCCAAGAGACCCAGTACTTC.

This clonotype was observed many times. The V gene is TRBV11-2, the J gene TRBJ1-1, with D perhaps matching TRBD1 (5 bases). The CDR3 runs 16 residues. V lost 3 bases and J lost 0, with 14 bases in between. Germline-derived CDR1 and CDR2 are SGHAT and FQNNGV. CDR3 protein: CASSFRGRGMNTEAFF. The CDR3 DNA is TGTGCCAGCAGCTTCCGGGGCCGGGGAATGAACACTGAAGCTTTCTTT.